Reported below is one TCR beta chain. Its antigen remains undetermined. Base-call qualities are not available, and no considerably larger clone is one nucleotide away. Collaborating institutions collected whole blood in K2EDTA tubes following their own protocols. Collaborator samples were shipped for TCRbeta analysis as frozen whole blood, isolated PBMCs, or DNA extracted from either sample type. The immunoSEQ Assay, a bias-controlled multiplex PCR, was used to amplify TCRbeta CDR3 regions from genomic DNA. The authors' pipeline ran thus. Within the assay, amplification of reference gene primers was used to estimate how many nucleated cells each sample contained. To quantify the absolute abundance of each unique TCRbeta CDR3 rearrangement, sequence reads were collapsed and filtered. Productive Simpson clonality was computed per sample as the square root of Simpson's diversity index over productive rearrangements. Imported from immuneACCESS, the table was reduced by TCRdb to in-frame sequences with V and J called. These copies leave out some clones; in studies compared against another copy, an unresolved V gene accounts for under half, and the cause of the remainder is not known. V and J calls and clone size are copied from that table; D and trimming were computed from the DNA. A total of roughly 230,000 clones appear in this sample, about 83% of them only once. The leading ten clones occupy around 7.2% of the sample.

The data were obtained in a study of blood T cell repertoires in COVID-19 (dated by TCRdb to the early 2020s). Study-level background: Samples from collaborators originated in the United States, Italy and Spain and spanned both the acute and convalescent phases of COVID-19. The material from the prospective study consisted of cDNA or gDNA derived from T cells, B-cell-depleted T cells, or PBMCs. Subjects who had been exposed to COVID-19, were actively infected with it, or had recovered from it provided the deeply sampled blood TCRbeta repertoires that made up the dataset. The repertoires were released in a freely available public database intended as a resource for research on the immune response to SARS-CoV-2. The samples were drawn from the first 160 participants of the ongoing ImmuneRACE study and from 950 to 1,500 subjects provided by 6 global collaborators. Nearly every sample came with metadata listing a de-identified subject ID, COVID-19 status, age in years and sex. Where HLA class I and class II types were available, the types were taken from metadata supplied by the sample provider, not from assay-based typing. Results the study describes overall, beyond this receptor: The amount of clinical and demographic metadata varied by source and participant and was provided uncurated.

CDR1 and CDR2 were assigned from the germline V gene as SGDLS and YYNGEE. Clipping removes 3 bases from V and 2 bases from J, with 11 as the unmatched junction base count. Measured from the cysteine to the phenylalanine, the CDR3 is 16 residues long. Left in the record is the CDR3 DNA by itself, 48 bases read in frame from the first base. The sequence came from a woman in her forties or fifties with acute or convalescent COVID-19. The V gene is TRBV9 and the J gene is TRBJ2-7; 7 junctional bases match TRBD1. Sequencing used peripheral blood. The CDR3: CASSARAGTVTYEQYF. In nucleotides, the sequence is TGTGCCAGCAGCGCGAGAGCCGGGACAGTTACCTACGAGCAGTACTTC.